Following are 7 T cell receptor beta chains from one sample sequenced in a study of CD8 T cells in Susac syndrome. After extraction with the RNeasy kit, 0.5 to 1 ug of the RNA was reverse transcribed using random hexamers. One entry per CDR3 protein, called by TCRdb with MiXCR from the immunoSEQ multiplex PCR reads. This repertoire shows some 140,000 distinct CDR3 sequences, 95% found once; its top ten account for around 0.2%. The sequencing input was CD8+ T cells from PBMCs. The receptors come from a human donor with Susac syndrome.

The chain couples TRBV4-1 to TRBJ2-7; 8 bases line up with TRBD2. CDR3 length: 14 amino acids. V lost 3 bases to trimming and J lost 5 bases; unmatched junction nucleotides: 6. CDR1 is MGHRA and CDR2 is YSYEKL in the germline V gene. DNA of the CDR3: TGCGCCAGCAGCCAGGGACTAGGAAGTAACGAGCAGTACTTC. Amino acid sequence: CASSQGLGSNEQYF.

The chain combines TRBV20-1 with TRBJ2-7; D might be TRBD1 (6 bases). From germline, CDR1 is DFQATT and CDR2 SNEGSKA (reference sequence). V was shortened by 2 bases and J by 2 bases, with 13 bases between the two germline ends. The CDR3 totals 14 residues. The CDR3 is CSARIAGEPYEQYF. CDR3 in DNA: TGCAGTGCTAGAATTGCAGGGGAGCCCTACGAGCAGTACTTC.

This CDR3 is CASSLERPSYSEQFF. In nucleotides, the CDR3 is TGTGCCAGTAGTCTTGAGAGGCCCTCTTATAGTGAGCAGTTCTTC. The chain has TRBV19 and TRBJ2-1; no reliable D call. Between the trimmed V and J ends, which lost 5 bases and 9 bases, there was a span of 20 bases. Germline CDR1 reads LNHDA; CDR2 reads SQIVND (reference sequence). The CDR3 is made up of 15 amino acids.

CDR3 sequence: CASSGGMGYAFF. CDR3 nucleotide sequence: TGTGCCAGCAGCGGGGGGATGGGGTATGCTTTCTTT. This chain uses TRBV5-4 with TRBJ1-1, with D perhaps TRBD1 (5 bases). There are 12 residues in the CDR3. Per germline, CDR1 SGHNT and CDR2 YYREEE (reference sequence). V was clipped by 4 bases and J by 11 bases, with 15 bases between them.

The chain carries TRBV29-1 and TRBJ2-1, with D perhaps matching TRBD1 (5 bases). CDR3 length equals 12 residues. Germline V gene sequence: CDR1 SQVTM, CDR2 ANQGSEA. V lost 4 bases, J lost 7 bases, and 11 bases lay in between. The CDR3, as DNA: TGCAGCGTTGCAGGGCTAGATAATGAGCAGTTCTTC. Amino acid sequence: CSVAGLDNEQFF.

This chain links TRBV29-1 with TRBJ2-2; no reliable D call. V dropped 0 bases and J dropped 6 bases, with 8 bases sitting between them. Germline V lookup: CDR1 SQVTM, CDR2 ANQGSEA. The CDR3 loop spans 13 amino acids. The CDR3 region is CSVEEGGPGELFF. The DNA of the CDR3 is TGCAGCGTTGAAGAAGGTGGGCCCGGGGAGCTGTTTTTT.

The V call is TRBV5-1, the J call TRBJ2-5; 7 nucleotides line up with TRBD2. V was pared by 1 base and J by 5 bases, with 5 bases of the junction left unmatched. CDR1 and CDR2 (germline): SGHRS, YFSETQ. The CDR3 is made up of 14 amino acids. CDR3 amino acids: CASSLFAGDETQYF. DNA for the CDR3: TGCGCCAGCAGCTTGTTCGCGGGAGATGAGACCCAGTACTTC. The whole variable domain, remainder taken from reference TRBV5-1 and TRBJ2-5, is KAGVTQTPRYLIKTRGQQVTLSCSPISGHRSVSWYQQTPGQGLQFLFEYFSETQRNKGNFPGRFSGRQFSNSRSEMNVSTLELGDSALYLCASSLFAGDETQYFGPGTRLLVL.